Listed here are 27 T cell receptor beta chains from one sample, sequenced in a study of regulatory T cells in long-lasting Graves disease. Building of the TCR beta libraries involved iRepertoire HTBI primers and Arm-PCR of CDR3 regions. One entry per CDR3 protein results from TCRdb running MiXCR on the multiplex PCR reads. The table has around 420,000 distinct CDR3 sequences, around 16% seen once; the top ten hold 22%. Time point meaning: newly diagnosed GD, antithyroid drugs for less than 3 months. PBMC RNA was the source of the TCR library. This material consisted of peripheral blood mononuclear cells (PBMCs), taken at new diagnosis, from a patient treated with antithyroid drugs. The source of these receptors is a female donor with Graves disease.

This clonotype was seen ten or more times. V usage is TRBV20-1 and J usage is TRBJ1-6, with 7 bases matching TRBD1. Germline trimming cut 3 bases from V and 8 bases from J; bases unmatched to any gene: 7. Germline values: CDR1 DFQATT, CDR2 SNEGSKA (reference sequence). This CDR3 contains 14 residues. CDR3 bases: TGCAGTGCTAGGCGGGCAACAGGGGATTCACCCCTCCACTTT. Residues: CSARRATGDSPLHF.

This clonotype has ten or more counts. The rearrangement joins TRBV27 to TRBJ2-3; D remains unclear. The CDR3 is 15 residues long. Trimming shortened V by 6 bases and J by 1 base, and 14 bases separated the two germline ends. Germline V gene lookup returns CDR1 MNHEY and CDR2 SMNVEV (reference sequence). CDR3 nucleotide sequence: TGTGCCAGCAGACCGTACGAGCCTCGCACAGATACGCAGTATTTT. This gives the protein CASRPYEPRTDTQYF.

The genes are TRBV19 and TRBJ1-4, with D uncertain. V lost 2 bases to trimming and J lost 8 bases, with 12 bases between them. Germline loops: CDR1 LNHDA, CDR2 SQIVND (reference sequence). CDR3 length: 14 amino acids. The CDR3 is CASSIQDFGEKLFF. As DNA, the CDR3 is TGTGCCAGTAGTATACAAGACTTCGGCGAAAAACTGTTTTTT. The entire variable domain, with the rest obtained from reference TRBV19 and TRBJ1-4, is as follows: DGGITQSPKYLFRKEGQNVTLSCEQNLNHDAMYWYRQDPGQGLRLIYYSQIVNDFQKGDIAEGYSVSREKKESFPLTVTSAQKNPTAFYLCASSIQDFGEKLFFGSGTQLSVL.

This clonotype was detected ten times or more. The chain employs TRBV6-1 and TRBJ2-5, with 8 bases matching TRBD1. Germline V gives CDR1 MNHNS, CDR2 SASEGT. The CDR3 runs 14 residues. Losses at the gene ends were 6 bases for V and 5 bases for J; bases not matched to a gene: 8. CDR3: CASRPGQARETQYF. CDR3 DNA sequence: TGTGCCAGCAGGCCGGGACAGGCGAGGGAGACCCAGTACTTC.

This clonotype was recorded many times. One end of the junction is discordant with germline, which a read error may explain. The chain recombines TRBV7-2 with TRBJ1-2; 9 nucleotides align to TRBD1. Germline V gives CDR1 SGHTA, CDR2 FQGNSA. This CDR3 contains 16 residues. Written as DNA, the CDR3 is TGCGCCAGCAGCCAAGCCGGGACAGGGTATGGCTATGGCTACACCTTC. As protein: CASSQAGTGYGYGYTF. Full variable domain (missing parts from reference TRBV7-2 and TRBJ1-2): GAGVSQSPSNKVTEKGKDVELRCDPISGHTALYWYRQSLGQGLEFLIYFQGNSAPDKSGLPSDRFSAERTGGSVSTLTIQRTQQEDSAVYLCASSQAGTGYGYGYTFGSGTRLTVV.

In the case of this clonotype: This could be a read error, since a much larger clone is one nucleotide away. The chain couples TRBV7-2 to TRBJ1-4; TRBD1 aligns across 8 bases. The CDR3 extends over 17 amino acids. Germline V gene data show CDR1 as SGHTA and CDR2 as FQGNSA. The CDR3 coding sequence is TGTGCCTGCAGCTTAGACATCTGGTTACAGGGGGGTGAAAAACTGTTTTTT. It translates to CACSLDIWLQGGEKLFF.

On this clonotype itself: A much larger clonotype is one base distant, so this may be a read error. The genes are TRBV7-2 and TRBJ1-1; possibly TRBD1 for D (6 bases). CDR1 and CDR2 from the germline V gene are SGHTA and FQGNSA. V was cut by 5 bases and J by 4 bases, with 17 bases left in between. The CDR3 spans 15 residues. The CDR3 region has the DNA TGTGCCAGCAGCATATACGACAGGATGAGCACTGAAGCTTTCTTT. This translates into CASSIYDRMSTEAFF.

This clonotype was counted many times. The chain uses TRBV20-1 and TRBJ2-7; TRBD2 agrees at 7 bases. This CDR3 is built from 16 residues. The J segment lost 2 bases and the V segment lost 3 bases, leaving 13 bases of the junction unmatched. Germline CDR1 reads DFQATT; CDR2 reads SNEGSKA (reference sequence). In nucleotides, the CDR3 is TGCAGTGCTAGTCGATCGGCGGGAGTTGGCCCCTACGAGCAGTACTTC. Its translation: CSASRSAGVGPYEQYF.

This clonotype was detected a few times. This chain uses TRBV10-3 with TRBJ1-3; 9 positions agree with TRBD1. This CDR3 has 18 amino acids. V dropped 5 bases and J dropped 0; count of bases not matched to a gene: 11. Germline V gene sequence: CDR1 ENHRY, CDR2 SYGVKD. The CDR3 sequence: CAISRDRGSSSSGNTIYF. CDR3 nucleotide sequence: TGTGCCATCAGTCGTGACAGGGGGAGTTCCAGCTCTGGAAACACCATATATTTT.

A word on this clonotype: Being one base from a much bigger clone, this may be a read error. In this CDR3 the conserved last residue, phenylalanine or tryptophan, is missing, so a read error is likely. This chain uses TRBV27 with TRBJ2-3; TRBD1 agrees at 8 bases. TRBJ1-1 explains the end of the DNA better; the J call may be wrong. CDR1 and CDR2 (germline): MNHEY, SMNVEV (reference sequence). The CDR3 has 13 residues. Here the CDR3 DNA reads TGTGCCAGCGGATCTACAGGGGGGGTTGAAGCTTTCCTT. Translated: CASGSTGGVEAFL.

This clonotype appeared many times. V is TRBV7-2 and J is TRBJ2-7; D remains unclear. Per the germline V gene, CDR1 is SGHTA and CDR2 is FQGNSA. The V end was cut by 0 bases, the J end by 1 base, with 7 bases between. This CDR3 spans 14 amino acids. The CDR3 protein is CASSLAHSSYEQYF. The CDR3 nucleotides read TGTGCCAGCAGCTTAGCGCACAGTTCCTACGAGCAGTACTTC.

This clonotype was found a few times. CDR3 residues: CASSEGRTGQFF. The CDR3 DNA sequence: TGTGCCAGCAGTGAAGGGCGGACAGGGCAGTTCTTC. J is TRBJ2-1 and V is TRBV2; 7 bases agree with TRBD1. The J segment lost 12 bases and the V segment lost 1 base, leaving 3 bases of the junction unmatched. This CDR3 has 12 residues. Germline-derived CDR1 and CDR2 are SNHLY and FYNNEI.

This clonotype has more than one count but fewer than ten. The gene calls are TRBV28 and TRBJ1-2, with 7 bases fitting TRBD1. Trimming removed 5 bases from V and 2 bases from J; junction bases left unmatched: 5. The CDR3 totals 14 residues. The germline gives CDR1 MDHEN, CDR2 SYDVKM. The CDR3 spells CASSPTGRNYGYTF. The CDR3 DNA reads TGTGCCAGCAGTCCGACAGGGCGGAACTATGGCTACACCTTC.

This clonotype was seen ten or more times. The V gene is TRBV28, the J gene TRBJ1-5; D uncertain. This CDR3 spans 18 amino acids. The germline V gene encodes CDR1 MDHEN and CDR2 SYDVKM. The V end was cut by 4 bases, the J end by 6 bases, with 25 bases between. The DNA for the CDR3 is TGTGCCAGCAGTTCCCCAGGATCCTGGAAGACGCTAGGTCAGCCCCAGCATTTT. It is translated as CASSSPGSWKTLGQPQHF.

At least ten counts were recorded for this clonotype. The chain has TRBV7-2 and TRBJ2-7; 10 nucleotides agree with TRBD2. The CDR3 totals 14 residues. V was pared by 7 bases and J by 6 bases, with 9 bases of the junction left unmatched. Germline CDR1 and CDR2: SGHTA and FQGNSA. CDR3 DNA sequence: TGTGCCAGCAACCCAGCGGGAGGGCCCCGCGAGCAGTACTTC. This gives the protein CASNPAGGPREQYF.

This clonotype was detected many times. J is TRBJ1-5 and V is TRBV7-2; the D gene is possibly TRBD1 (6 bases). The CDR3 runs 15 residues. Trimming removed 9 bases at V and 1 base at J, with 16 bases between. Germline loops: CDR1 SGHTA, CDR2 FQGNSA. Written as DNA, the CDR3 is TGTGCCAGGCCGGGGGGGGCGCAAAGCAATCAGCCCCAGCATTTT. It codes for CARPGGAQSNQPQHF.

Ten or more counts support this clonotype. V usage is TRBV5-4 and J usage is TRBJ1-2; TRBD1 matches at 7 bases. The CDR3 is 16 amino acids. Germline CDR1 is SGHNT and CDR2 is YYREEE (reference sequence). The trim removed 0 bases at V and 8 bases at J, leaving 13 bases unmatched. The CDR3, as DNA: TGTGCCAGCAGCTTGGTAGGAGGGGGCGAAACCTTCGGCTACACCTTC. The encoded protein is CASSLVGGGETFGYTF. Filled out from reference TRBV5-4 and TRBJ1-2, the complete variable domain reads ETGVTQSPTHLIKTRGQQVTLRCSSQSGHNTVSWYQQALGQGPQFIFQYYREEENGRGNFPPRFSGLQFPNYSSELNVNALELDDSALYLCASSLVGGGETFGYTFGSGTRLTVV.

This clonotype showed up many times. CDR3 region: CASSGGAAAYEQYF. The CDR3, as DNA: TGTGCCAGCAGTGGCGGGGCAGCAGCCTACGAGCAGTACTTC. The rearrangement joins TRBV2 to TRBJ2-7; D is possibly TRBD2 (6 bases). The V end was cut by 4 bases, the J end by 2 bases, with 12 bases between. The CDR3 has 14 residues. The V gene's germline CDR1 is SNHLY and CDR2 FYNNEI. The variable domain in full, with the rest retrieved from reference TRBV2 and TRBJ2-7, is EPEVTQTPSHQVTQMGQEVILRCVPISNHLYFYWYRQILGQKVEFLVSFYNNEISEKSEIFDDQFSVERPDGSNFTLKIRSTKLEDSAMYFCASSGGAAAYEQYFGPGTRLTVT.

The V and J genes are TRBV12-3 or TRBV12-4 and TRBJ2-5, with 16 nucleotides matching TRBD2. The V gene end was trimmed by 5 bases and the J gene end by 2 bases; junction bases not matched to a gene: 5. CDR3 size: 17 residues. The CDR3 region has the DNA TGTGCCAGCAGTCACGGGACTAGCGGGAGGGGGCAAGAGACCCAGTACTTC. Its translation: CASSHGTSGRGQETQYF.

This clonotype was seen many times. This chain joins TRBV4-1 and TRBJ1-2; the D is unclear. CDR3 length: 15 amino acids. Germline CDR1 is MGHRA and CDR2 is YSYEKL. Trimming took off 0 bases at V and 2 bases at J, with 10 bases between the two ends. The DNA for the CDR3 is TGCGCCAGCAGCCAAGAGCCCGGGGTAAACTATGGCTACACCTTC. Translated, it gives CASSQEPGVNYGYTF.

This clonotype was detected a few times. The J gene is TRBJ1-1, the V gene TRBV10-3, with D tentatively TRBD1 (5 bases). This CDR3 has 12 residues. In germline, CDR1 is ENHRY, CDR2 SYGVKD. Trimming cost V 6 bases and J 8 bases, with 13 bases left between them. The CDR3 DNA reads as TGTGCCATCAGAGCCGGAGGGGAGGAAGCTTTCTTT. It yields the protein CAIRAGGEEAFF.

This clonotype was found a few times. The chain uses TRBV27 and TRBJ1-5; possible D gene TRBD1, 6 bases. The CDR3 is 15 residues long. Germline V gene lookup returns CDR1 MNHEY and CDR2 SMNVEV (reference sequence). The V gene lost 1 base and the J gene lost 4 bases, with 11 bases spanning the gap. The CDR3 spells CASSLYWGPNQPQHF. The DNA of the CDR3 is TGTGCCAGCAGTTTATATTGGGGGCCGAATCAGCCCCAGCATTTT.

This clonotype was counted at least ten times. V and J are TRBV29-1 and TRBJ2-1; maybe TRBD2 (6 bases). Trimming removed 1 base at V and 5 bases at J, with 12 bases between. This CDR3 is 14 amino acids long. The germline CDR1 and CDR2 sequences are SQVTM and ANQGSEA. The CDR3, as DNA: TGCAGCGTTGAAGGGTCCAGGGAGGACAATGAGCAGTTCTTC. Amino acids: CSVEGSREDNEQFF.

At least ten counts were recorded for this clonotype. The V call is TRBV6-2 or TRBV6-3, the J call TRBJ1-2; D gene uncertain. The length of the CDR3 is 13 residues. The V gene's germline CDR1 is MNHEY and CDR2 SVGEGT. V lost 2 bases, J lost 4 bases, and 8 bases lay in between. The CDR3 reads CASSYDSLYGYTF. The CDR3 DNA sequence: TGTGCCAGCAGTTACGACTCGCTCTATGGCTACACCTTC.

With respect to this clonotype: A junction boundary mismatches the germline segment, possibly from a read error. The chain has TRBV24-1 and TRBJ1-5, with a weak D call TRBD1 (5 bases). CDR3 size: 12 residues. Germline V gene data show CDR1 as KGHDR and CDR2 as SFDVKD. The CDR3, as DNA: TGTGCCACCAGTGATTTGACAGGTCTGTGGAATTTT. Its protein is CATSDLTGLWNF.

This clonotype has at least ten counts. The chain uses TRBV5-4 and TRBJ2-2, with D hard to call. Germline lookup yields CDR1 SGHNT and CDR2 YYREEE (reference sequence). The V end lost 9 bases, the J end lost 6 bases, and 15 bases lay between the germline ends. The CDR3 has 13 amino acids. For the CDR3, the DNA is TGTGCCACCGGGCTAGTGGAGTCCGGGGAGCTGTTTTTT. The encoded protein is CATGLVESGELFF.

This clonotype was detected many times. The rearrangement joins TRBV9 to TRBJ1-5; 7 bases map to TRBD1. CDR3 length equals 17 residues. The V gene end was trimmed by 0 bases and the J gene end by 4 bases; junction bases not matched to a gene: 10. The V gene's germline CDR1 is SGDLS and CDR2 YYNGEE. This CDR3 reads CASSVGDVTGPNQPQHF. CDR3 bases: TGTGCCAGCAGCGTAGGCGACGTGACAGGGCCTAATCAGCCCCAGCATTTT.